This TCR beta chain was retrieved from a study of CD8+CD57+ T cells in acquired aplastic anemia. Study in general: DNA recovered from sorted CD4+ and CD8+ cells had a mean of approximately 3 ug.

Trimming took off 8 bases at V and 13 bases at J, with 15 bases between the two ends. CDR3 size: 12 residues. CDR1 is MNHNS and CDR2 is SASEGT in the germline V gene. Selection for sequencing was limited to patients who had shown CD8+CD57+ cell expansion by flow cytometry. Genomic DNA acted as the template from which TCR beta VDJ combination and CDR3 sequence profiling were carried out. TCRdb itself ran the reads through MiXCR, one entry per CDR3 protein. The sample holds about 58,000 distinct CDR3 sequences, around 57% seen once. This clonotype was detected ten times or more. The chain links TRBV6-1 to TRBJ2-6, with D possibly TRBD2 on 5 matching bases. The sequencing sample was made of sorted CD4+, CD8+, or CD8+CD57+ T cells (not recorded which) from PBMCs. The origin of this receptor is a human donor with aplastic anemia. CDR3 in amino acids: CASVDTGGVLTF. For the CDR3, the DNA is TGTGCCAGCGTCGACACCGGAGGTGTCCTGACTTTC.